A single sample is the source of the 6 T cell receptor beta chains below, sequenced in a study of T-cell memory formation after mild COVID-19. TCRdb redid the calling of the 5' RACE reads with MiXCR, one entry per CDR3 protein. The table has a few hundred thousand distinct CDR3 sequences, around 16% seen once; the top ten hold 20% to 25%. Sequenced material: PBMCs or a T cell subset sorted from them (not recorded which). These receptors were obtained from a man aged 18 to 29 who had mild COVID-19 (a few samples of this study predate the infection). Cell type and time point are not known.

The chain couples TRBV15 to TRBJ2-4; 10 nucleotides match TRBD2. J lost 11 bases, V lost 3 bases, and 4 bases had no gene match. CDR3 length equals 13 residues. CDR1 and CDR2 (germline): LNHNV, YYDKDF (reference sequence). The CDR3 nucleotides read TGTGCCACCAGCAGGAGCGGGGGGGATCTTCAGTACTTC. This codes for CATSRSGGDLQYF.

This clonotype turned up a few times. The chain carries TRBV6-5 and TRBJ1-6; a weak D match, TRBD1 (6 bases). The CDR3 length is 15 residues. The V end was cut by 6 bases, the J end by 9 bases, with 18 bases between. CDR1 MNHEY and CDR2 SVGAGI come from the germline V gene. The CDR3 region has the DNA TGTGCCAGCAGCCCAAGTCAGGGGAGTGGTTCACCCCTCCACTTT. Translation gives CASSPSQGSGSPLHF.

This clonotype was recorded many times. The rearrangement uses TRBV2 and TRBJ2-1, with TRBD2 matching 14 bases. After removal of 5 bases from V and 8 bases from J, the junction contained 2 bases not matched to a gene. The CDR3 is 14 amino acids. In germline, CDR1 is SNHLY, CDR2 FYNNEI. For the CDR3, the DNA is TGTGCCAGCAGTTGGACTAGCGGGGGGTATGAGCAGTTCTTC. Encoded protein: CASSWTSGGYEQFF.

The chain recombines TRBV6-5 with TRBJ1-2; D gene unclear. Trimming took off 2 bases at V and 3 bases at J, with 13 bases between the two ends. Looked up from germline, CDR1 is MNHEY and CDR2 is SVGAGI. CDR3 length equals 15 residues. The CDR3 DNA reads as TGTGCCAGCAGTTACACCATGTCCGTGCACTATGGCTACACCTTC. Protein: CASSYTMSVHYGYTF.

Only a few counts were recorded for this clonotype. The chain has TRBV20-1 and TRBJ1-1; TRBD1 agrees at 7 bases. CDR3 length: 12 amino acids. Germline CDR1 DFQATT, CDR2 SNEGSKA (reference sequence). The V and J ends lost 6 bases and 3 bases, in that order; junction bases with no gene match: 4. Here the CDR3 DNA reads TGCAGTGCCTCAACAGGGGACACTGAAGCTTTCTTT. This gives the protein CSASTGDTEAFF.

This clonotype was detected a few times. The CDR3 region has the DNA TGTGCCAGCAGTTGGGCCGGGACAGGGGACTACGAGCAGTACTTC. As protein: CASSWAGTGDYEQYF. The chain recombines TRBV12-3 or TRBV12-4 with TRBJ2-7; 10 bases align to TRBD1. The V gene end was trimmed by 4 bases and the J gene end by 3 bases; junction bases not matched to a gene: 6. CDR3 size: 15 residues.